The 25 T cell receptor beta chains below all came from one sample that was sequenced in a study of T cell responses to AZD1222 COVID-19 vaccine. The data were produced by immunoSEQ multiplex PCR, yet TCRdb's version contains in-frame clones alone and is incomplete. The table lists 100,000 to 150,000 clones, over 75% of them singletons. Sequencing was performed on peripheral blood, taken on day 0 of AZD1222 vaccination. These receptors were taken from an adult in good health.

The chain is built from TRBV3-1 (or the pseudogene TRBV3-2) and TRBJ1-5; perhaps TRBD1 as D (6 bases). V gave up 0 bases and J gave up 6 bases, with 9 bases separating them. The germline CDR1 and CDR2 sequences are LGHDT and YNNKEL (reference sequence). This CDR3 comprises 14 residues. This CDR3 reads CASSQEGASQPQHF. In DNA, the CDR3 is TGTGCCAGCAGCCAAGAGGGGGCGAGTCAGCCCCAGCATTTT.

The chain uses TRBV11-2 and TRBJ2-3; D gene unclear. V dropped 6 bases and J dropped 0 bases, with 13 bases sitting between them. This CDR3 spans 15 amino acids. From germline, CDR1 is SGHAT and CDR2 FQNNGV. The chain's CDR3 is CASRGSLTSTDTQYF. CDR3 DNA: TGTGCCAGCAGGGGATCTTTGACTAGCACAGATACGCAGTATTTT.

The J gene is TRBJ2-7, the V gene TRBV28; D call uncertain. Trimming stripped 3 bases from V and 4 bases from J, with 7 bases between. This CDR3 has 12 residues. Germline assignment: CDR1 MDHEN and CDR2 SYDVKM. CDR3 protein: CASSFSYYEQYF. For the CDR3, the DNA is TGTGCCAGCAGTTTTTCCTATTACGAGCAGTACTTC.

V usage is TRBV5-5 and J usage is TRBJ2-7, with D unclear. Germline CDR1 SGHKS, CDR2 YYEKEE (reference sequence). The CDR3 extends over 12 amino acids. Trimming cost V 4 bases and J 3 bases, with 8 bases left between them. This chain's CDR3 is CASSLVLYEQYF. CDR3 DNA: TGTGCCAGCAGCCTGGTCCTCTACGAGCAGTACTTC.

The CDR3 loop is CASSPTADRTNYEQYF. CDR3 nucleotide sequence: TGTGCCAGCAGTCCGACAGCGGACCGAACGAACTACGAGCAGTACTTC. This chain joins TRBV27 and TRBJ2-7; D is tentatively TRBD1 or TRBD2 (5 bases each). Trimming took off 5 bases at V and 3 bases at J, with 20 bases between the two ends. This CDR3 has 16 amino acids. Germline-derived CDR1 and CDR2 are MNHEY and SMNVEV (reference sequence).

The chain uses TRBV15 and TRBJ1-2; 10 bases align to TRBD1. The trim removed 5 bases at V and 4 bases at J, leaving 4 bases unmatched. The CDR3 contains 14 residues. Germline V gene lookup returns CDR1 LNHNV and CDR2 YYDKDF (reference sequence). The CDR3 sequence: CATSDRDRGYGYTF. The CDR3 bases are TGTGCCACCAGCGACCGGGACAGGGGCTATGGCTACACCTTC.

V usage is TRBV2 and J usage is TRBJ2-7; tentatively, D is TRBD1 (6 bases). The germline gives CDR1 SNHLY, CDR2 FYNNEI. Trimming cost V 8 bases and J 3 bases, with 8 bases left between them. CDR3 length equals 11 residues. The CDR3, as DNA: TGTGCCAGCGGGGGCCACTACGAGCAGTACTTC. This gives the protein CASGGHYEQYF.

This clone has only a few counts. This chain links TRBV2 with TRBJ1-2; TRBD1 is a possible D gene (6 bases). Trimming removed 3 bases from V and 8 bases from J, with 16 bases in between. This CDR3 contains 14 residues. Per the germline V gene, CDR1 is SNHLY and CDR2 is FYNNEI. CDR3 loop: CASSEPGGAEGYTF. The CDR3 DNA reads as TGTGCCAGCAGTGAGCCGGGGGGGGCGGAAGGCTACACCTTC. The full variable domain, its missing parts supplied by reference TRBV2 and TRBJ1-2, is EPEVTQTPSHQVTQMGQEVILRCVPISNHLYFYWYRQILGQKVEFLVSFYNNEISEKSEIFDDQFSVERPDGSNFTLKIRSTKLEDSAMYFCASSEPGGAEGYTFGSGTRLTVV.

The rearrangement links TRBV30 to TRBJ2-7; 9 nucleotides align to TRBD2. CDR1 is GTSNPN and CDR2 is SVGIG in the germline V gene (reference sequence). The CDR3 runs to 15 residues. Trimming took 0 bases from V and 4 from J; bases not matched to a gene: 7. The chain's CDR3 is CAWSVGAGGLYEQYF. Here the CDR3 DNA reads TGTGCCTGGAGTGTAGGAGCGGGGGGTCTATACGAGCAGTACTTC.

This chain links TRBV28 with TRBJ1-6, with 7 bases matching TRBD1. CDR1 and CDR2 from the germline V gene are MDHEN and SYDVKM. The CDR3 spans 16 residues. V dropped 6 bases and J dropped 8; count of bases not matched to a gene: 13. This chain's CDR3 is CASRLQGPELHSPLHF. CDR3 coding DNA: TGTGCCAGCAGATTACAGGGGCCTGAGCTCCATTCACCCCTCCACTTT. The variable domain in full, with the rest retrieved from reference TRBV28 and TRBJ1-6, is DVKVTQSSRYLVKRTGEKVFLECVQDMDHENMFWYRQDPGLGLRLIYFSYDVKMKEKGDIPEGYSVSREKKERFSLILESASTNQTSMYLCASRLQGPELHSPLHFGNGTRLTVT.

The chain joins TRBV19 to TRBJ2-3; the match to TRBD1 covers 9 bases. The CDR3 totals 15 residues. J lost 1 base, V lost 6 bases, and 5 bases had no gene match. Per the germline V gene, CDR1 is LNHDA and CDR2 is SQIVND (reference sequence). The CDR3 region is CASRLQGAGTDTQYF. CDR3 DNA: TGTGCCAGTAGGTTACAGGGGGCGGGCACAGATACGCAGTATTTT. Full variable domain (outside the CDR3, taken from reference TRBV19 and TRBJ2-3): DGGITQSPKYLFRKEGQNVTLSCEQNLNHDAMYWYRQDPGQGLRLIYYSQIVNDFQKGDIAEGYSVSREKKESFPLTVTSAQKNPTAFYLCASRLQGAGTDTQYFGPGTRLTVL.

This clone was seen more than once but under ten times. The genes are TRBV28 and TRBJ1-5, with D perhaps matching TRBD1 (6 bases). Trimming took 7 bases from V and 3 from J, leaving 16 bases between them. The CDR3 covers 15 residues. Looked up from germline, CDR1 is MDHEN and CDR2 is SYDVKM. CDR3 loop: CASTPLGQHNQPQHF. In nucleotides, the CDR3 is TGTGCCAGCACCCCCCTCGGACAGCACAATCAGCCCCAGCATTTT.

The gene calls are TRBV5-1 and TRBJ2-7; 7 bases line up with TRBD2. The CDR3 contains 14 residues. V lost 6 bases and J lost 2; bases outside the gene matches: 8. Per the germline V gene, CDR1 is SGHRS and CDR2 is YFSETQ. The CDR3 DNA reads TGCGCCAGCAACCCGGGGGGAGCAACCTACGAGCAGTACTTC. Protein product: CASNPGGATYEQYF.

CDR3 in DNA: TGTGCCATCAGTGGGGACAGGGGATGGGGTGAGCAGTTCTTC. Translation: CAISGDRGWGEQFF. The chain combines TRBV10-3 with TRBJ2-1, with 10 bases matching TRBD1. After removal of 4 bases from V and 9 bases from J, the junction contained 6 bases not matched to a gene. CDR3 size: 14 residues. Germline assignment: CDR1 ENHRY and CDR2 SYGVKD.

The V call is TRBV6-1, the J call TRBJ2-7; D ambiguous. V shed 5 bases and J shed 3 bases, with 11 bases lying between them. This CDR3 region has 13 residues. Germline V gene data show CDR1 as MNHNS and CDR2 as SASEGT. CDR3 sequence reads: CASSYSSFYEQYF. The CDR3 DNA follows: TGTGCCAGCAGTTATTCCTCTTTCTACGAGCAGTACTTC.

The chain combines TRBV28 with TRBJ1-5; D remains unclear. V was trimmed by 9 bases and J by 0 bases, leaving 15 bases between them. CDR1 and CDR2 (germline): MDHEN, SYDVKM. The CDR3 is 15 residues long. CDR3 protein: CASGSGLNSNQPQHF. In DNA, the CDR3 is TGTGCCAGTGGCAGCGGATTGAATAGCAATCAGCCCCAGCATTTT.

The CDR3 here is CASSPGHISNQPQHF. The CDR3 DNA follows: TGTGCCAGCAGTCCGGGACACATTAGCAATCAGCCCCAGCATTTT. The chain recombines TRBV28 with TRBJ1-5; a possible D gene is TRBD1 (6 bases). Germline CDR1 and CDR2: MDHEN and SYDVKM. The ends were cut back, 5 bases at V and 0 bases at J, with 11 bases in the middle. This CDR3 spans 15 amino acids.

CDR3 in amino acids: CASSKAGEETQYF. The CDR3 DNA sequence: TGTGCCAGCAGCAAAGCGGGAGAAGAGACCCAGTACTTC. The chain links TRBV21-1 to TRBJ2-5; the table's D call TRBD2 went unverified against the DNA. TRBV21-1 has pseudogene status. This CDR3 spans 13 amino acids.

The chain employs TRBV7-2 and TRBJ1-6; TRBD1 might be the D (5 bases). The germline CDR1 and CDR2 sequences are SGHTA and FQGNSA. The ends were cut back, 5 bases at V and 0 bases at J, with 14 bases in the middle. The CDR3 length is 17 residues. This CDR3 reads CASSEFWGSSYNSPLHF. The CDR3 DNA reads TGTGCCAGCAGCGAGTTTTGGGGGAGCTCCTATAATTCACCCCTCCACTTT.

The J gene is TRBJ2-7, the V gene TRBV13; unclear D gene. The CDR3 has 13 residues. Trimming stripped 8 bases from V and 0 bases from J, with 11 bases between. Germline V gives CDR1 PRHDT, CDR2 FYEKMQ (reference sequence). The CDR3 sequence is CASGLAASYEQYF. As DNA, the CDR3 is TGTGCCAGCGGGCTGGCGGCCTCCTACGAGCAGTACTTC.

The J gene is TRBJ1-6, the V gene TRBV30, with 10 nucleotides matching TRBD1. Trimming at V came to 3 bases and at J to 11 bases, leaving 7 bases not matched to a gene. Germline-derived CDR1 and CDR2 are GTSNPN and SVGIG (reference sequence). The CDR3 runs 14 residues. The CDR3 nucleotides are TGTGCCTGGAGAAGAGGACAGGGGGGGACACCCCTCCACTTT. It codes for CAWRRGQGGTPLHF.

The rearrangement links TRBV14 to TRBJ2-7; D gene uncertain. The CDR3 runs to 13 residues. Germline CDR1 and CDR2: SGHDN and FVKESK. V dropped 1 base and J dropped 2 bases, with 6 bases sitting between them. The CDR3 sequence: CASSQVPTYEQYF. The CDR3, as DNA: TGTGCCAGCAGCCAAGTACCTACCTACGAGCAGTACTTC.

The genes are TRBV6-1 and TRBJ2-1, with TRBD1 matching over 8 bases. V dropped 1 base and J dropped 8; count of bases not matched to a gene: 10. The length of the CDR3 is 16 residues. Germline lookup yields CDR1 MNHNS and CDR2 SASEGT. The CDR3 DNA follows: TGTGCCAGCAGTGAAGGGGAGGACAGGGCGTTGTATGAGCAGTTCTTC. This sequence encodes CASSEGEDRALYEQFF.

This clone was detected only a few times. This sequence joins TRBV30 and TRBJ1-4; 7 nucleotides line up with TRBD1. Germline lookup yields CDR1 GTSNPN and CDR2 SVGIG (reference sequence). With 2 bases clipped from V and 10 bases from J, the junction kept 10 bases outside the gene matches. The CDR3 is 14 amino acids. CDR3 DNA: TGTGCCTGGAGTTTAGGGGGCTCAGTGGGAAAACTGTTTTTT. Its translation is CAWSLGGSVGKLFF.

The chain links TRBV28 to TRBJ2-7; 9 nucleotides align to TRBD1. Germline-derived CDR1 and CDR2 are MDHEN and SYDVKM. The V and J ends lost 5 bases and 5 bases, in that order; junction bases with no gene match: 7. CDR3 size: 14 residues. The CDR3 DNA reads TGTGCCAGCAGTCCGCCGGGGACAGGGAACGAGCAGTACTTC. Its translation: CASSPPGTGNEQYF.